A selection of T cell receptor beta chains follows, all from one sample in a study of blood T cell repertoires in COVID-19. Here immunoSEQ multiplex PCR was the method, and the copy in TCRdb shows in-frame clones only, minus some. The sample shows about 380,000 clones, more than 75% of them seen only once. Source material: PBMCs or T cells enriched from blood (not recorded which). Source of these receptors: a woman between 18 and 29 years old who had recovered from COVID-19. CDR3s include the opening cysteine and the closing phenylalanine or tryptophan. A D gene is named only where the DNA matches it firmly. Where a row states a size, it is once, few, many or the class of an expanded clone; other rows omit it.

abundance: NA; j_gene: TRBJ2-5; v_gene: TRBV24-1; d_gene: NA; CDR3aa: CATSLTAGVRETQYF; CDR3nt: TGTGCCACCAGTTTAACGGCAGGGGTGAGAGAGACCCAGTACTTC
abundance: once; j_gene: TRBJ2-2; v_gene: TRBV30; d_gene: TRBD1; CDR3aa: CAWRQGAGGELFF; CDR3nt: TGTGCCTGGAGACAGGGGGCGGGCGGGGAGCTGTTTTTT
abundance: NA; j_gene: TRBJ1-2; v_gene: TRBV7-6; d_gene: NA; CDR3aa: CASSPTGGAPYGYTF; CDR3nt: TGTGCCAGCAGCCCCACGGGAGGGGCCCCTTATGGCTACACCTTC
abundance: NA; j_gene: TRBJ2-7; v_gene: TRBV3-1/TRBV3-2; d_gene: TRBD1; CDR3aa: CASSQRWDRGDEQYF; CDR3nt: TGTGCCAGCAGCCAAAGGTGGGACAGGGGAGACGAGCAGTACTTC
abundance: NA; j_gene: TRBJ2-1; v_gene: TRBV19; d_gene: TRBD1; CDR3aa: CASTTGGKYNEQFF; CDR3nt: TGTGCCAGTACGACAGGGGGAAAGTACAATGAGCAGTTCTTC
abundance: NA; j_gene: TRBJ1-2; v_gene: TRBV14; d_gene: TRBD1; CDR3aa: CASSHTTGDYGYTF; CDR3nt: TGTGCCAGCAGCCATACAACAGGGGATTATGGCTACACCTTC
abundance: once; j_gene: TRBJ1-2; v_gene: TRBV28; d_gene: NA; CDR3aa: CASRSQEGYTF; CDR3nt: TGTGCCAGCAGAAGCCAAGAGGGCTACACCTTC
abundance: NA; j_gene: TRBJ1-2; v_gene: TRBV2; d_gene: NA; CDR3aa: CASSELAATNYGYTF; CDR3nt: TGTGCCAGCAGTGAGCTGGCTGCAACTAACTATGGCTACACCTTC
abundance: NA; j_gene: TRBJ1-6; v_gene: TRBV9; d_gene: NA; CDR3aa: CASSVVDKDSPLHF; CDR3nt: TGTGCCAGCAGCGTAGTCGACAAGGATTCACCCCTCCACTTT
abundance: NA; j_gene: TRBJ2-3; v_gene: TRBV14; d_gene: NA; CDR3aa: CASSPGTSHPSTDTQYF; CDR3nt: TGTGCCAGCAGCCCAGGGACATCTCATCCTAGCACAGATACGCAGTATTTT
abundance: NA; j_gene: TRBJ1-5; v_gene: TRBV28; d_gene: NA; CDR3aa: CASSRVLIHF; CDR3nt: TGTGCCAGCAGCCGGGTCCTAATACATTTT
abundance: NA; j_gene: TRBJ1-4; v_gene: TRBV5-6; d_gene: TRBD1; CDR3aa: CASSLDRGEKLFF; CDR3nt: TGTGCCAGCAGCTTGGACAGGGGTGAAAAACTGTTTTTT
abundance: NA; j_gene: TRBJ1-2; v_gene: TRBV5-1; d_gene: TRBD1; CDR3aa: CASSWTGGGDGYTF; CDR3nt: TGCGCCAGCAGCTGGACAGGGGGTGGTGATGGCTACACCTTC
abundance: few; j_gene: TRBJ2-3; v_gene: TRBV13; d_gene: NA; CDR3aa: CASSSEANTDTQYF; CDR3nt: TGTGCCAGCAGCTCTGAGGCCAACACAGATACGCAGTATTTT
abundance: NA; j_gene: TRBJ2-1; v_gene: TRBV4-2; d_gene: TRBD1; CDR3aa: CASSQDPGQDYNEQFF; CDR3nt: TGTGCCAGCAGCCAAGATCCAGGACAGGATTACAATGAGCAGTTCTTC
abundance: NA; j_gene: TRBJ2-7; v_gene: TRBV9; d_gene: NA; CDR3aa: CASSARPGSDEQYF; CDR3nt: TGTGCCAGCAGCGCCCGGCCAGGGTCGGACGAGCAGTACTTC
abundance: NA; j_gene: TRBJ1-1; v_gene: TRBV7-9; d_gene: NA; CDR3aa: CASSLDTGMNTEAFF; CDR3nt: TGTGCCAGCAGCTTAGATACGGGAATGAACACTGAAGCTTTCTTT
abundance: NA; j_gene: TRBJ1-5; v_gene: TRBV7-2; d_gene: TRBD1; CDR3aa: CASSLARDREDQPQHF; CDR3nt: TGTGCCAGCAGCTTAGCTCGGGACAGAGAGGATCAGCCCCAGCATTTT
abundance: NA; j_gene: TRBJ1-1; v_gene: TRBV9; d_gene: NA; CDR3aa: CASSVARNTEAFF; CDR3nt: TGTGCCAGCAGCGTAGCCCGTAACACTGAAGCTTTCTTT
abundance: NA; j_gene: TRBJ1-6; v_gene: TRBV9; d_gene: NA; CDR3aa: CASSASDSSNSPLHF; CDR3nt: TGTGCCAGCAGCGCGTCTGACAGCAGTAATTCACCCCTCCACTTT
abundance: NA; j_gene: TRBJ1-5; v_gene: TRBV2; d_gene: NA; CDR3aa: CASSEGGYSNQPQHF; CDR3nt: TGTGCCAGCAGTGAGGGCGGGTATAGCAATCAGCCCCAGCATTTT
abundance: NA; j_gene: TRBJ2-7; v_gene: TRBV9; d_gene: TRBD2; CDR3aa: CASSSGTSGYEQYF; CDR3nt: TGTGCCAGCAGCTCCGGGACTAGCGGCTACGAGCAGTACTTC
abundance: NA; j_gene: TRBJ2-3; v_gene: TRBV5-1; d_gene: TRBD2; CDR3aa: CASSLAGSTDTQYF; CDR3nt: TGCGCCAGCAGCCTAGCGGGTAGCACAGATACGCAGTATTTT
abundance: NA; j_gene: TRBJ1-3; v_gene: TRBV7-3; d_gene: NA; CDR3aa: CASSYIPGNTIYF; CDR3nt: TGTGCCAGCAGTTATATCCCTGGAAACACCATATATTTT
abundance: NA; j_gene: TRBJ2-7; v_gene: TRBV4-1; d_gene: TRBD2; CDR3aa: CASSQPGTSSYEQYF; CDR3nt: TGCGCCAGCAGCCAACCCGGGACTAGCTCCTACGAGCAGTACTTC
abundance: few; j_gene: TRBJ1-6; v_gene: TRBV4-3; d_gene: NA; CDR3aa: CASSQDEEGASPLHF; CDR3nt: TGCGCCAGCAGCCAAGATGAGGAAGGGGCTTCACCCCTCCACTTT
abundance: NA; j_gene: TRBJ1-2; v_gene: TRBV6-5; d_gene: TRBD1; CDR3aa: CASSYSDRVGPALF; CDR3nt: TGTGCCAGCAGTTACTCAGACAGGGTTGGGCCTGCACTATTC
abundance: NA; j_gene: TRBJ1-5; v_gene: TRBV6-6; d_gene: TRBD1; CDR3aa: CASSRTGEVASNQPQHF; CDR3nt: TGTGCCAGCAGTCGGACAGGGGAAGTAGCAAGCAATCAGCCCCAGCATTTT
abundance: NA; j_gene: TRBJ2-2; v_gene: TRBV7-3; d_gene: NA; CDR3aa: CASSSQGWNTGELFF; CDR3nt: TGTGCCAGCAGCTCACAGGGATGGAACACCGGGGAGCTGTTTTTT
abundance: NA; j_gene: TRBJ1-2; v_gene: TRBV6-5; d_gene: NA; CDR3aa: CAAPVTGSGNYGYTF; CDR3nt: TGTGCCGCCCCAGTTACGGGGAGCGGTAACTATGGCTACACCTTC
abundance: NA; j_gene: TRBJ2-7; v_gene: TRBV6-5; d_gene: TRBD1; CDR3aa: CASSSGTGSIPYEQYF; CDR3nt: TGTGCCAGCAGTTCTGGGACAGGGAGTATTCCCTACGAGCAGTACTTC
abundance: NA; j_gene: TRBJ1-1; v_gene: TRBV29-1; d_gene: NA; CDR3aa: CSANPPQVVYTEAFF; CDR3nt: TGCAGCGCCAACCCACCGCAGGTTGTTTACACTGAAGCTTTCTTT
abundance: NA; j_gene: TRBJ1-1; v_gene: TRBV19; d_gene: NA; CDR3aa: CASSIGAGNTEAFF; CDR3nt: TGTGCCAGTAGTATAGGTGCAGGGAACACTGAAGCTTTCTTT
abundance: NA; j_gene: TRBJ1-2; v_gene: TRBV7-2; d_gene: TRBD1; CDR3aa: CASSHRQGYYGYTF; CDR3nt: TGTGCCAGCAGTCACAGACAGGGGTACTATGGCTACACCTTC
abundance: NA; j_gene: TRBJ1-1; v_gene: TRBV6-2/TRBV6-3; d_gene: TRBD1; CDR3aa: CASSYWDRQAFF; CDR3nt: TGTGCCAGCAGTTACTGGGACAGACAAGCTTTCTTT
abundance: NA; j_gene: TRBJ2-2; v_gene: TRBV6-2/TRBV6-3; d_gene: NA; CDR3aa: CASSTDGNTGELFF; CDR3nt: TGTGCCAGCAGTACTGATGGGAACACCGGGGAGCTGTTTTTT
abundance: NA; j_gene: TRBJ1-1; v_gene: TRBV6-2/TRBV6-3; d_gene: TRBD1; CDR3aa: CASSYVGQGGVTEAFF; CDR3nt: TGTGCCAGCAGTTACGTAGGACAGGGGGGGGTCACTGAAGCTTTCTTT
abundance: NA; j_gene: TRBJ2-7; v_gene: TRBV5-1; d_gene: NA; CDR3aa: CASSFGPNDYEQYF; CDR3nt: TGCGCCAGCAGCTTCGGTCCAAATGACTACGAGCAGTACTTC
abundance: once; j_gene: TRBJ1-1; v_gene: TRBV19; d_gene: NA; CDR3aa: CASSSQGIANTEAFF; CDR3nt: TGTGCCAGTAGTAGCCAGGGTATAGCGAACACTGAAGCTTTCTTT
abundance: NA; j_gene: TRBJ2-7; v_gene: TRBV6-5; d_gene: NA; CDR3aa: CASSTGYEQYF; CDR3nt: TGTGCCAGCTCGACAGGTTACGAGCAGTACTTC
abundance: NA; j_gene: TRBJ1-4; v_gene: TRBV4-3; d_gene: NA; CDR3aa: CASSQDRGGPREKLFF; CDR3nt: TGCGCCAGCAGCCAAGATCGGGGGGGTCCTCGTGAAAAACTGTTTTTT
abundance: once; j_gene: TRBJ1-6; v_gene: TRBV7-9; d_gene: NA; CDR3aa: CASSPGDSPLHF; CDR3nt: TGTGCCAGCAGCCCGGGGGATTCACCCCTCCACTTT
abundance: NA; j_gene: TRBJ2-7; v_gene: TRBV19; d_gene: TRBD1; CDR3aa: CASSTWDRDDEQYF; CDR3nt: TGTGCCAGTAGTACCTGGGACAGGGATGACGAGCAGTACTTC
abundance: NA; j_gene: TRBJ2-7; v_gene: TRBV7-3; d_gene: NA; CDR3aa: CASSLLTGRSYEQYF; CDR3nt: TGTGCCAGCAGCTTATTGACAGGCCGCTCCTACGAGCAGTACTTC
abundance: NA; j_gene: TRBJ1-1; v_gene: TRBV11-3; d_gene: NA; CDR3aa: CASSRDGTSHEAFF; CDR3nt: TGTGCCAGCAGCCGCGACGGGACATCCCATGAAGCTTTCTTT
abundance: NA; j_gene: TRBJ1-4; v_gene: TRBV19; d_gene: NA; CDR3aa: CASIDGRGRANEKLFF; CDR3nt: TGTGCCAGTATTGATGGGAGGGGCAGGGCTAATGAAAAACTGTTTTTT
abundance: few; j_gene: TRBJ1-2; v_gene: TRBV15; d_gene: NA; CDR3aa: CATSRDLDRGFSSETF; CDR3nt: TGTGCCACCAGCAGAGATTTGGATCGGGGATTTTCAAGTGAAACCTTC
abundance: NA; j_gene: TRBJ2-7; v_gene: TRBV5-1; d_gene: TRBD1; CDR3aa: CASSPTSRQGAYEQYF; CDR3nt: TGCGCCAGCAGCCCAACCTCGAGACAGGGGGCGTACGAGCAGTACTTC
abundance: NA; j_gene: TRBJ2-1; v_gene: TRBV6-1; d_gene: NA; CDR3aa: CASSEVGIARYNEQFF; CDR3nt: TGTGCCAGCAGTGAAGTCGGGATAGCACGGTACAATGAGCAGTTCTTC
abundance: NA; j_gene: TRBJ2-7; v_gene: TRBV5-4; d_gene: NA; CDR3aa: CASSSYGVSYEQYF; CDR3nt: TGTGCCAGCAGCTCCTACGGGGTCTCCTACGAGCAGTACTTC
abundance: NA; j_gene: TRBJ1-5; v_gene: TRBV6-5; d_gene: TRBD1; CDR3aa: CASSYSGTGWPQHF; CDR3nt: TGTGCCAGCAGTTACTCCGGGACAGGGTGGCCCCAGCATTTT
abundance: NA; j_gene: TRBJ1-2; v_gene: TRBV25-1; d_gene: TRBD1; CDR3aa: CASSPLSGTGGFNYGYTF; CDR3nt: TGTGCCAGCAGCCCCCTTTCCGGGACAGGAGGCTTTAACTATGGCTACACCTTC